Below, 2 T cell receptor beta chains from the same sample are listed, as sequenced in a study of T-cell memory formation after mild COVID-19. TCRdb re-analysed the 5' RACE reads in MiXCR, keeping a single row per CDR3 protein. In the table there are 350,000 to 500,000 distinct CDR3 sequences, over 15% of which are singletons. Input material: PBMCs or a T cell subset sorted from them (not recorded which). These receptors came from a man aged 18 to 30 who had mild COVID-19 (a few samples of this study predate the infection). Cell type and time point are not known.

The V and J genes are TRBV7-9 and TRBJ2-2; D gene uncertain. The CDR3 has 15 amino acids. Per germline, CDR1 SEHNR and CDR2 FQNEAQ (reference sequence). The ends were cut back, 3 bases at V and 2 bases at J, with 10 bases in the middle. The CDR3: CASSFEISNTGELFF. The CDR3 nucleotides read TGTGCCAGCAGCTTTGAGATTTCCAACACCGGGGAGCTGTTTTTT.

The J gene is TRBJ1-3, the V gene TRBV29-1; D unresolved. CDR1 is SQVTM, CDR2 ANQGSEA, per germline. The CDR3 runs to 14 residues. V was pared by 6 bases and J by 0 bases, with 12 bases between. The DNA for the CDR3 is TGCAGCGTCGGAAACCGAAGCTCTGGAAACACCATATATTTT. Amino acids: CSVGNRSSGNTIYF.